This T cell receptor (beta chain) was obtained from a study of Ad26.COV2.S vaccination and SARS-CoV-2 variants. Study in general: Once or twice, 56 days apart, Ad26.COV2.S was delivered intramuscularly.

Sequencing used immunoSEQ multiplex PCR; TCRdb keeps in-frame clones, though not all of them. The sample consists of 350,000 to 450,000 clones, about nine tenths of them appearing once. Documented treatment: about 20 received Ad26.COV2.S at low or high dose, single or two shots; 5 received placebo; per-sample allocation not given. Specimens were obtained on day 63 following the first vaccine or placebo injection. The CDR3 covers 13 residues. V dropped 5 bases and J dropped 6; count of bases not matched to a gene: 6. Germline CDR1 is MNHEY and CDR2 is SVGAGI. The chain joins TRBV6-5 to TRBJ2-7, with 8 positions matching TRBD1. The clonotype originates from a person between 18 and 60 years old who received the Ad26.COV2.S COVID-19 vaccine or a placebo. The sequencing used peripheral blood, collected in a trial of Ad26.COV2.S vaccine versus placebo. The DNA for the CDR3 is TGTGCCAGCAGTAAGACAGGGGTCCCCGAGCAGTACTTC. Amino acid sequence: CASSKTGVPEQYF.